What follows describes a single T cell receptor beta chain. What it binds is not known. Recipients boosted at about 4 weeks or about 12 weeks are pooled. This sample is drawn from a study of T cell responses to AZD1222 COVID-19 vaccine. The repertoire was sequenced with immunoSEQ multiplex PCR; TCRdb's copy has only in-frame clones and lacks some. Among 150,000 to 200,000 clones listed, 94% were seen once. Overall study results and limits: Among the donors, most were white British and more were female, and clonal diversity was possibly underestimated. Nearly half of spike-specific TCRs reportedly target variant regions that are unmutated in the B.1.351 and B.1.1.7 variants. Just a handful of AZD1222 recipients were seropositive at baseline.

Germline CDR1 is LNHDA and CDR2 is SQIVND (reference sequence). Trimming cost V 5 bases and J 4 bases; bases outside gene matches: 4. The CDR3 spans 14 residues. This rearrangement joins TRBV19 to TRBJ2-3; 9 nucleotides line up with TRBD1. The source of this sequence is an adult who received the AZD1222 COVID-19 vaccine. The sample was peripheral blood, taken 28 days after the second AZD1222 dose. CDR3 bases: TGTGCCAGTAGTCCCGGGACAGGGTCAGATACGCAGTATTTT. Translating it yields CASSPGTGSDTQYF.